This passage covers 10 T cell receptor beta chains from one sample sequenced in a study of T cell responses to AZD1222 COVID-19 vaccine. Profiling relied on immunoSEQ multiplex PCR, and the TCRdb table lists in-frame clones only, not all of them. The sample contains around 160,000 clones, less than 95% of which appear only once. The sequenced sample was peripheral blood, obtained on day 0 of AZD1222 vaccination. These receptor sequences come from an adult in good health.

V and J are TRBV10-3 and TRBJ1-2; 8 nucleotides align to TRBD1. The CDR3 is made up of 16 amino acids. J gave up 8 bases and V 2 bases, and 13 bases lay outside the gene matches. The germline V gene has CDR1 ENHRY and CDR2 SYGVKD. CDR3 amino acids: CAISETHGTGLGGYTF. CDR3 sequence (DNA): TGTGCCATCAGTGAGACCCACGGGACAGGTTTAGGGGGCTACACCTTC.

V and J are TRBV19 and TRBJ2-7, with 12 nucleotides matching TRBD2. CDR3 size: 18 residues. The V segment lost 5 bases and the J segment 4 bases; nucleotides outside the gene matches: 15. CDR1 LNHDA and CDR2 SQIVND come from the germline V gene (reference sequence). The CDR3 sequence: CASSSRTSGIREPYEQYF. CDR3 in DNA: TGTGCCAGTAGTTCGCGGACTAGCGGGATAAGGGAACCGTACGAGCAGTACTTC.

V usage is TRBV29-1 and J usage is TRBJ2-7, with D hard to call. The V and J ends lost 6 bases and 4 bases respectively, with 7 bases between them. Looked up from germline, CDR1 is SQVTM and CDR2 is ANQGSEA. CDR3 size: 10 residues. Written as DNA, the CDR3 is TGCAGCGTCATTGATTACGAGCAGTACTTC. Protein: CSVIDYEQYF.

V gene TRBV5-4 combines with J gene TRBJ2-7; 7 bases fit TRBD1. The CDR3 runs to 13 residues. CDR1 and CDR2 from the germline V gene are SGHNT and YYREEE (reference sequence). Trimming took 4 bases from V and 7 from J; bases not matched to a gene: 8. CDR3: CASSPQGKQEQYF. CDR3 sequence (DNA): TGTGCCAGCAGCCCACAGGGGAAGCAGGAGCAGTACTTC.

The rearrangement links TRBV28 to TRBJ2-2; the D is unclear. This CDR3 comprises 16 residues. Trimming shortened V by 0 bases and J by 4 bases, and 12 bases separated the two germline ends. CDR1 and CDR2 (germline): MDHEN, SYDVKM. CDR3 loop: CASSLWPAMATGELFF. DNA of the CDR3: TGTGCCAGCAGTTTATGGCCAGCAATGGCCACCGGGGAGCTGTTTTTT.

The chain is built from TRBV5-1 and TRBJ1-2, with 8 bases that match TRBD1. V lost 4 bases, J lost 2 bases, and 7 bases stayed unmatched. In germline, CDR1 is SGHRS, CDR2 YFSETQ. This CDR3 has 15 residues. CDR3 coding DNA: TGCGCCAGCAGCATGCCGGGACAGGCGAACTATGGCTACACCTTC. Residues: CASSMPGQANYGYTF.

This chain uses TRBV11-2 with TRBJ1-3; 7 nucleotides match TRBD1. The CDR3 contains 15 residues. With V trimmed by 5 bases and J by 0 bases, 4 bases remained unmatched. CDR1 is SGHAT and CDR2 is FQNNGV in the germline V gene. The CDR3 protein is CASSPDRSSGNTIYF. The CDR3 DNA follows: TGTGCCAGCAGCCCGGACAGGAGCTCTGGAAACACCATATATTTT.

The CDR3 loop is CASSPRDSGSYEQYF. The CDR3 DNA is TGTGCCAGCAGCCCCAGGGACTCAGGATCCTACGAGCAGTACTTC. The rearrangement joins TRBV4-2 to TRBJ2-7, with D possibly being TRBD2 (6 bases). Trimming shortened V by 4 bases and J by 1 base, and 14 bases separated the two germline ends. Looked up from germline, CDR1 is LGHNA and CDR2 is YNFKEQ. The CDR3 consists of 15 residues.

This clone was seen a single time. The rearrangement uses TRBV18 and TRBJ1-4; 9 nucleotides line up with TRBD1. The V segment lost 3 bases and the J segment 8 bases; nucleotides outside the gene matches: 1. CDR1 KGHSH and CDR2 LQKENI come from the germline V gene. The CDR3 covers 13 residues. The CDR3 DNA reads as TGTGCCAGCTCACCCGGGACAGGGGAAAAACTGTTTTTT. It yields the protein CASSPGTGEKLFF.

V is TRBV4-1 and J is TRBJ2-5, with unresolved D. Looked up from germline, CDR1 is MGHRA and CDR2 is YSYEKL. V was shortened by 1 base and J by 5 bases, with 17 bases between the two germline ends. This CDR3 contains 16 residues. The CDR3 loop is CASSQVLHPVGETQYF. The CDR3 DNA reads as TGCGCCAGCAGCCAAGTACTACACCCGGTGGGGGAGACCCAGTACTTC.